These 25 T cell receptor beta chains came from one sample sequenced in a study of T cells in women clearing cervical HPV infection. The assay was immunoSEQ multiplex PCR, and TCRdb's table has in-frame clones only and misses some. The repertoire table contains approximately 38,000 clones. The specimen sequenced was blood buffy coat. Receptors originate from a woman aged 18-70 years with a cervical HPV16 infection that either progressed to CIN3+ or cleared (not recorded which).

Concerning this clone itself: The read finishes 3 residues shy of the CDR3 end, and the germline J gene is used to complete it. The rearrangement uses TRBV11-2 and TRBJ1-1; 9 bases are shared with TRBD1. The germline gives CDR1 SGHAT, CDR2 FQNNGV. V shed 3 bases and J 4 bases; nucleotides not matched to a gene: 3. The CDR3 extends over 14 amino acids. The DNA read from the CDR3 is TGTGCCAGCAGCTTCCGACAGGGGGTCACTGAA. As protein: CASSFRQGVTE. The whole CDR3 region reads CASSFRQGVTEAFF.

Worth noting for this clone: The sequence runs out 3 residues before the end of the CDR3; the remainder is reconstructed from the germline J gene. The V call is TRBV20-1, the J call TRBJ2-3, with a weak D call TRBD1 (6 bases). Per germline, CDR1 DFQATT and CDR2 SNEGSKA (reference sequence). The CDR3 covers 14 residues. Trimming removed 3 bases from V and 0 bases from J, with 10 bases in between. CDR3 bases read: TGCAGTGCTAGCATGCAGGGGAGCACAGATACG. This gives the protein CSASMQGSTDT. Given in full, the CDR3 is CSASMQGSTDTQYF.

CDR3 region: CSARSKRGNSPLHF. The covered CDR3 bases are TGCAGTGCTAGATCAAAGAGGGGTAATTCACCC. V is TRBV20-1 and J is TRBJ1-6; TRBD1 is a possible D gene (5 bases). The read gets to within 3 residues of the CDR3 end, and the germline J gene fills in the rest. The CDR3 totals 14 residues. V was cut by 2 bases and J by 6 bases, with 11 bases left in between. Germline CDR1 is DFQATT and CDR2 is SNEGSKA (reference sequence).

As concerns this clone: The read finishes 3 residues shy of the CDR3 end, and the germline J gene is used to complete it. This chain joins TRBV6-4 and TRBJ2-2; D gene ambiguous. The CDR3 is 13 amino acids. Trimming pared 7 bases from V and 6 bases from J, leaving 12 bases between. From germline, CDR1 is MRHNA and CDR2 SNTAGT. The CDR3 sequence is CASMVPGSGELFF. The DNA read from the CDR3 is TGTGCCAGCATGGTGCCAGGATCCGGGGAG.

Comments on this clone: The CDR3 goes on 3 residues after the read ends, and that part is filled in from the germline J gene. The chain is built from TRBV18 and TRBJ2-7; 8 bases align to TRBD1. Germline-derived CDR1 and CDR2 are KGHSH and LQKENI. The V gene end was trimmed by 5 bases and the J gene end by 4 bases; junction bases not matched to a gene: 7. The CDR3 covers 14 residues. CDR3 amino acids: CASSEDRAKYEQYF. CDR3 DNA, as far as it was read: TGTGCCAGCTCAGAGGACAGGGCCAAATACGAG.

Measured by frequency, this clone is medium-sized. The read gets to within 3 residues of the CDR3 end, and the germline J gene fills in the rest. The chain has TRBV7-8 and TRBJ2-1, with D tentatively TRBD1 (6 bases). The CDR3 runs to 13 residues. The V gene's germline CDR1 is SGHVS and CDR2 FQNEAQ. Trimming cost V 5 bases and J 4 bases, with 9 bases left between them. This CDR3 is CASSADRYNEQFF. The part of the CDR3 DNA that was read is TGTGCCAGCAGCGCGGACAGATACAATGAG.

Of note for this clone: The CDR3 end is not reached by the read, which stops 3 residues before it; the germline J gene fills it in. The V gene is TRBV20-1, the J gene TRBJ2-2; no clear D gene. CDR3 length: 15 residues. V dropped 0 bases and J dropped 3 bases, with 11 bases sitting between them. CDR1 is DFQATT, CDR2 SNEGSKA, per germline (reference sequence). The covered CDR3 bases are TGCAGTGCTAGAGACCCGGTCTTGGACACCGGGGAG. Its translation is CSARDPVLDTGE. The complete CDR3 reads CSARDPVLDTGELFF.

About this clone: The CDR3 end is not reached by the read, which stops 3 residues before it; the germline J gene fills it in. The chain uses TRBV5-4 and TRBJ2-1; D is uncertain. Germline loops: CDR1 SGHNT, CDR2 YYREEE (reference sequence). The CDR3 loop spans 14 amino acids. Trimming removed 0 bases at V and 4 bases at J, with 8 bases between. CDR3 residues: CASSLDRTYNEQFF. The part of the CDR3 DNA that was read is TGTGCCAGCAGCTTGGATCGAACATACAATGAG.

As to this clone: The read ends 3 residues before the CDR3 terminus; that terminus is restored from the germline J gene. This rearrangement joins TRBV27 to TRBJ2-3, with TRBD1 identical over 7 bases. The J segment lost 0 bases and the V segment lost 7 bases, leaving 7 bases of the junction unmatched. Germline values: CDR1 MNHEY, CDR2 SMNVEV (reference sequence). The CDR3 is 15 residues long. The sequenced CDR3 bases are TGTGCCAGCACCTCTCGGGGACAGAGCACAGATACG. Residues: CASTSRGQSTDT. The whole CDR3 protein is CASTSRGQSTDTQYF.

Points on this clone: With the read ending 3 residues before the CDR3 end, the germline J gene is used to fill in that end. The rearrangement joins TRBV20-1 to TRBJ1-4; D ambiguous. The CDR3 consists of 15 residues. Germline lookup yields CDR1 DFQATT and CDR2 SNEGSKA (reference sequence). V shed 5 bases and J shed 5 bases, with 18 bases lying between them. Partial CDR3 DNA: TGCAGTGCTCCCGACAAAAGCAGTGAGAATGAAAAA. It yields the protein CSAPDKSSENEK. The full CDR3 protein reads CSAPDKSSENEKLFF.

This clone registers medium-sized by frequency. Read sequence stops 3 residues before the CDR3 end, and the germline J gene provides the missing end. The V call is TRBV19, the J call TRBJ1-2; D gene ambiguous. V lost 6 bases and J 1 base, leaving 6 bases between the germline ends. The germline gives CDR1 LNHDA, CDR2 SQIVND (reference sequence). The CDR3 loop spans 12 amino acids. The CDR3 loop reads CASRRVNYGYTF. The covered CDR3 bases are TGTGCCAGTAGGAGGGTTAACTATGGC.

With respect to this clone: The read ends 3 residues shy of where the CDR3 ends; the end is completed using the germline J gene. The V call is TRBV7-6, the J call TRBJ2-5; the match to TRBD1 covers 12 bases. Trimming cost V 5 bases and J 3 bases; bases outside gene matches: 4. The CDR3 extends over 15 amino acids. Germline CDR1 and CDR2: SGHVS and FNYEAQ. CDR3 protein: CASSMGQGAKETQYF. The DNA read from the CDR3 is TGTGCCAGCAGCATGGGACAGGGGGCGAAAGAGACC. The whole variable domain, remainder taken from reference TRBV7-6 and TRBJ2-5, is GAGVSQSPRYKVTKRGQDVALRCDPISGHVSLYWYRQALGQGPEFLTYFNYEAQQDKSGLPNDRFSAERPEGSISTLTIQRTEQRDSAMYRCASSMGQGAKETQYFGPGTRLLVL.

As regards this clone: The read comes to an end 3 residues before the CDR3 does, leaving the germline J gene to fill in the end. The chain links TRBV7-8 to TRBJ1-4; possibly TRBD1 for D (6 bases). The CDR3 has 17 amino acids. The germline gives CDR1 SGHVS, CDR2 FQNEAQ. Trimming stripped 3 bases from V and 8 bases from J, with 22 bases between. The CDR3 is CASSLRTPHRDLEKLFF. The part of the CDR3 DNA that was read is TGTGCCAGCAGCTTGAGGACTCCTCACAGGGATCTGGAAAAA. Filled out from reference TRBV7-8 and TRBJ1-4, the complete variable domain reads GAGVSQSPRYKVAKRGQDVALRCDPISGHVSLFWYQQALGQGPEFLTYFQNEAQLDKSGLPSDRFFAERPEGSVSTLKIQRTQQEDSAVYLCASSLRTPHRDLEKLFFGSGTQLSVL.

Of note for this clone: With the read ending 3 residues before the CDR3 end, the germline J gene is used to fill in that end. The J gene is TRBJ2-2, the V gene TRBV2; possible D gene TRBD2, 7 bases. From germline, CDR1 is SNHLY and CDR2 FYNNEI. The CDR3 is made up of 13 amino acids. V was cut by 6 bases and J by 5 bases, with 10 bases left in between. CDR3 bases read: TGTGCCAGCAGAGGGGGGGGAACCGGGGAG. Translated, it gives CASRGGGTGE. The entire CDR3 protein reads CASRGGGTGELFF.

Remarks on this clone: The read comes to an end 3 residues before the CDR3 does, leaving the germline J gene to fill in the end. This rearrangement joins TRBV12-3 or TRBV12-4 to TRBJ2-7; the D gene is possibly TRBD1 (7 bases). CDR3 length: 14 amino acids. Trimming removed 4 bases from V and 3 bases from J, with 13 bases in between. CDR3 bases read: TGTGCCAGCAGTTCAGGGGGACTCTTCTACGAG. Its protein is CASSSGGLFYE. The complete CDR3 protein is CASSSGGLFYEQYF.

The CDR3 loop reads CSAMGTSGGSSKNIQYF. The part of the CDR3 DNA that was read is TGCAGTGCTATGGGGACTAGCGGGGGGTCGTCCAAAAACATT. The genes are TRBV20-1 and TRBJ2-4; 15 nucleotides agree with TRBD2. The read finishes 3 residues shy of the CDR3 end, and the germline J gene is used to complete it. The germline V gene encodes CDR1 DFQATT and CDR2 SNEGSKA (reference sequence). CDR3 length equals 17 residues. Trimming cost V 4 bases and J 2 bases; bases outside gene matches: 6.

About this clone: The CDR3 end lies 3 residues beyond the end of the read and is filled in from the germline J gene. This rearrangement joins TRBV5-6 to TRBJ1-6, with a tentative D call TRBD1 (5 bases). V was pared by 4 bases and J by 6 bases, with 14 bases between. Germline V gene sequence: CDR1 SGHDT, CDR2 YYEEEE. The CDR3 extends over 15 amino acids. This chain's CDR3 is CASSPWGRINSPLHF. The covered CDR3 bases are TGTGCCAGCAGCCCTTGGGGCAGAATTAATTCACCC.

As concerns this clone: Read data end 3 residues before the CDR3 end; the end is taken from the germline J gene. The chain has TRBV7-2 and TRBJ1-2; tentative D call: TRBD1 (6 bases). The CDR3 totals 15 residues. Germline lookup yields CDR1 SGHTA and CDR2 FQGNSA. The V end lost 5 bases, the J end lost 1 base, and 14 bases lay between the germline ends. The CDR3 spells CASSPRGGNNYGYTF. The covered CDR3 bases are TGTGCCAGCAGCCCCCGGGGGGGCAATAACTATGGC.

On this clone itself: The CDR3 goes on 3 residues after the read ends, and that part is filled in from the germline J gene. This sequence joins TRBV5-3 and TRBJ2-2; 10 nucleotides align to TRBD1. TRBV5-3 is filed as an ORF, its function uncertain. The CDR3 sequence is 15 residues long. This CDR3 is CARSVGQGGVEKLFF. The part of the CDR3 DNA that was read is TGTGCCAGAAGCGTAGGACAGGGGGGCGTTGAAAAG.

A word on this clone: The sequenced fragment ends 3 residues before the CDR3 boundary, so the rest is inferred from the germline J gene. V usage is TRBV23-1 and J usage is TRBJ2-7, with 7 bases aligning to TRBD1. Being an ORF, TRBV23-1 has a function that is uncertain. Trimming at V came to 3 bases and at J to 2 bases, leaving 7 bases not matched to a gene. The CDR3 runs 15 residues. CDR3 DNA, as far as it was read: TGCGCCAGCAGTCATCGCGAGGGACAGACCTACGAG. Amino acids: CASSHREGQTYE. The CDR3 in full is CASSHREGQTYEQYF.

With regard to this clone: An end of the junction differs from the germline gene, which may be a read error. The sequence runs out 3 residues before the end of the CDR3; the remainder is reconstructed from the germline J gene. Other DNA variants within this sample encode the same CDR3. The chain couples TRBV13 to TRBJ1-3; possible D gene TRBD1, 5 bases. The CDR3 length is 15 residues. Germline loops: CDR1 PRHDT, CDR2 FYEKMQ (reference sequence). CDR3 DNA (partial): TGTGCCAGCAGCCAAGACAGCTACTCTGGAAACACG. It yields the protein CASSQDSYSGNT. The full CDR3 sequence reads CASSQDSYSGNTIYF.

With respect to this clone: The read stops 3 residues short of the end of the CDR3; the missing end is completed from the germline J gene. The chain employs TRBV2 and TRBJ1-1, with 9 bases that match TRBD1. Germline V gives CDR1 SNHLY, CDR2 FYNNEI. With 9 bases clipped from V and 0 bases from J, the junction kept 8 bases outside the gene matches. This CDR3 has 15 residues. This chain's CDR3 is CARSDRGVMNTEAFF. Incomplete CDR3 DNA: TGTGCCAGATCGGACAGGGGCGTTATGAACACTGAA. The whole variable domain, remainder taken from reference TRBV2 and TRBJ1-1, is EPEVTQTPSHQVTQMGQEVILRCVPISNHLYFYWYRQILGQKVEFLVSFYNNEISEKSEIFDDQFSVERPDGSNFTLKIRSTKLEDSAMYFCARSDRGVMNTEAFFGQGTRLTVV.

Concerning this clone: The read terminates 3 residues ahead of where the CDR3 ends, so the germline J gene completes it. The chain is built from TRBV19 and TRBJ1-5, with D maybe TRBD1 (5 bases). The CDR3 totals 19 residues. V was shortened by 8 bases and J by 8 bases, with 34 bases between the two germline ends. Germline assignment: CDR1 LNHDA and CDR2 SQIVND (reference sequence). CDR3 sequence reads: CASALLRLAGGSHQEPQHF. The sequenced CDR3 bases are TGTGCCAGTGCCTTATTACGACTAGCGGGGGGGAGTCACCAAGAGCCC.

Worth noting for this clone: From the germline J gene comes the end of the CDR3, since the read stops 3 residues before it. The chain recombines TRBV19 with TRBJ1-4; TRBD1 agrees at 9 bases. With 4 bases clipped from V and 5 bases from J, the junction kept 2 bases outside the gene matches. Germline V lookup: CDR1 LNHDA, CDR2 SQIVND (reference sequence). The CDR3 loop spans 14 amino acids. The sequenced CDR3 bases are TGTGCCAGTAGTAGTGGACAGGGGAATGAAAAA. Protein sequence: CASSSGQGNEK. The entire CDR3 is CASSSGQGNEKLFF. The complete variable domain, with remaining parts taken from reference TRBV19 and TRBJ1-4, reads DGGITQSPKYLFRKEGQNVTLSCEQNLNHDAMYWYRQDPGQGLRLIYYSQIVNDFQKGDIAEGYSVSREKKESFPLTVTSAQKNPTAFYLCASSSGQGNEKLFFGSGTQLSVL.

On this clone itself: Read coverage stops 3 residues before the CDR3 terminus; the germline J gene supplies the remainder. The rearrangement joins TRBV30 to TRBJ2-1; the match to TRBD1 covers 10 bases. This CDR3 has 14 amino acids. From germline, CDR1 is GTSNPN and CDR2 SVGIG (reference sequence). The ends lost 7 bases at V and 8 bases at J; junction bases unmatched: 11. CDR3 DNA, as far as it was read: TGTGCCTCCTCAACCGGGACAGGGGTTTATGAG. It codes for CASSTGTGVYE. The entire CDR3 sequence reads CASSTGTGVYEQFF.